One sample yielded the 27 T cell receptor beta chains listed below, sequenced in a study of T cells in Graves' hyperthyroidism and ophthalmopathy. The TCR beta CDR3 regions underwent amplification using RNA transcripts as the source. The TCR CDR3 first-round RT-PCR relied on the HTBI primer set. TCRdb recomputed calls from the multiplex PCR reads with MiXCR, one row per CDR3 protein. This sample has about 400,000 distinct CDR3 sequences; under 15% occur once, and the top ten carry 30% to 35%. The sequenced sample was blood. These receptors were obtained from a woman younger than 45 with Graves' hyperthyroidism.

The rearrangement links TRBV19 to TRBJ2-7, with TRBD1 matching over 7 bases. CDR3 size: 14 residues. Germline V gene sequence: CDR1 LNHDA, CDR2 SQIVND (reference sequence). Germline trimming cut 6 bases from V and 4 bases from J; bases unmatched to any gene: 9. The CDR3 is CASSTLDREYEQYF. The CDR3 nucleotides read TGTGCCAGTAGCACCCTTGACAGGGAGTACGAGCAGTACTTC. The full variable domain, rest sourced from reference TRBV19 and TRBJ2-7, is DGGITQSPKYLFRKEGQNVTLSCEQNLNHDAMYWYRQDPGQGLRLIYYSQIVNDFQKGDIAEGYSVSREKKESFPLTVTSAQKNPTAFYLCASSTLDREYEQYFGPGTRLTVT.

This clonotype was observed at least ten times. The V gene is TRBV11-2, the J gene TRBJ2-5; 7 bases fit TRBD1. Losses at the gene ends were 2 bases for V and 5 bases for J; bases not matched to a gene: 8. The CDR3 loop spans 15 amino acids. Germline CDR1 SGHAT, CDR2 FQNNGV. The CDR3 is CASSLRVTGMETQYF. The CDR3 coding sequence is TGTGCCAGCAGCTTACGGGTGACAGGGATGGAGACCCAGTACTTC.

As to this clonotype: Mismatch with germline at one junction end may stem from a read error. The rearrangement uses TRBV9 and TRBJ1-2; 9 nucleotides line up with TRBD1. There are 15 residues in the CDR3. The germline gives CDR1 SGDLS, CDR2 YYNGEE. The CDR3 DNA follows: TGTGCCAGCAGGGTAGTGGACAGGGGTGTCTATGGCTACACCTTC. Amino acid sequence: CASRVVDRGVYGYTF.

Turning to this clonotype: A much larger clone lies one base from this, so it may be a read error. The J gene is TRBJ2-1, the V gene TRBV6-1; tentatively, D is TRBD2 (7 bases). The ends were cut back, 1 base at V and 7 bases at J, with 14 bases in the middle. Germline CDR1 and CDR2: MNHNS and SASEGT. CDR3 length: 15 residues. CDR3 sequence reads: CASSEDHKGGNEQFF. The CDR3 bases are TGTGCCAGCAGTGAAGATCACAAGGGGGGGAATGAGCAGTTCTTC.

There are many counts of this clonotype. The chain employs TRBV3-1 and TRBJ2-3, with D possibly matching TRBD2 (5 bases). The germline V gene encodes CDR1 LGHDT and CDR2 YNNKEL (reference sequence). CDR3 length: 14 amino acids. Trimming cost V 0 bases and J 1 base, with 5 bases left between them. In DNA, the CDR3 is TGTGCCAGCAGCCAAGAGAGGGGCACAGATACGCAGTATTTT. Translated, it gives CASSQERGTDTQYF.

J is TRBJ2-5 and V is TRBV29-1; D remains unclear. Trimming pared 4 bases from V and 3 bases from J, leaving 9 bases between. From germline, CDR1 is SQVTM and CDR2 ANQGSEA. The CDR3 runs 12 residues. CDR3: CSVATAEETQYF. The CDR3 nucleotides read TGCAGCGTTGCTACGGCGGAAGAGACCCAGTACTTC.

The chain carries TRBV5-1 and TRBJ1-1, with D tentatively TRBD1 (5 bases). V was cut by 4 bases and J by 1 base, with 14 bases left in between. CDR1 and CDR2 (germline): SGHRS, YFSETQ. The CDR3 spans 15 residues. The CDR3 DNA sequence: TGCGCCAGCAGCCAGGGAGGAGGACAGAACACTGAAGCTTTCTTT. This gives the protein CASSQGGGQNTEAFF.

The CDR3 nucleotides read TGTGCCAGCAGCCCCCTAGCGGGAGGGCCCGGGAATGAGCAGTTCTTC. Translation gives CASSPLAGGPGNEQFF. The V call is TRBV3-1, the J call TRBJ2-1; 12 bases align to TRBD2. The CDR3 covers 16 residues. Trimming at V came to 4 bases and at J to 7 bases, leaving 8 bases not matched to a gene. Germline lookup yields CDR1 LGHDT and CDR2 YNNKEL (reference sequence).

The chain couples TRBV9 to TRBJ2-7, with 7 bases identical to TRBD2. The CDR3 is 14 residues long. V lost 4 bases, J lost 7 bases, and 11 bases stayed unmatched. The germline CDR1 and CDR2 sequences are SGDLS and YYNGEE. The CDR3, as DNA: TGTGCCAGCAGCCCCTTTGCGGGGGTGGGGGAGCAGTACTTC. Its protein product is CASSPFAGVGEQYF.

Comments on this clonotype: A much larger clone is a single base away; this may be a read error. This sequence joins TRBV28 and TRBJ1-2; D is unclear. Germline V CDR1 and CDR2: MDHEN, SYDVKM. The CDR3 extends over 17 amino acids. V was cut by 3 bases and J by 5 bases, with 22 bases left in between. CDR3 sequence reads: CASSFPELRDFNYGYTF. CDR3 bases: TGTGCCAGCAGTTTCCCAGAGTTGAGGGATTTTAATTATGGCTACACCTTC.

This clonotype appeared a few times. V usage is TRBV5-1 and J usage is TRBJ1-5, with TRBD1 matching 9 bases. CDR1 and CDR2 from the germline V gene are SGHRS and YFSETQ. The CDR3 is 15 residues long. V lost 3 bases to trimming and J lost 7 bases; unmatched junction nucleotides: 8. CDR3 coding DNA: TGCGCCAGCAGCTCGGGACAGGGAGGAAGACAGCCCCAGCATTTT. Protein sequence: CASSSGQGGRQPQHF. Filled out from reference TRBV5-1 and TRBJ1-5, the complete variable domain reads KAGVTQTPRYLIKTRGQQVTLSCSPISGHRSVSWYQQTPGQGLQFLFEYFSETQRNKGNFPGRFSGRQFSNSRSEMNVSTLELGDSALYLCASSSGQGGRQPQHFGDGTRLSIL.

This clonotype has a count of ten or more. The chain couples TRBV12-3 or TRBV12-4 to TRBJ2-5; tentatively, D is TRBD1 or TRBD2 (5 bases each). Trimming stripped 2 bases from V and 5 bases from J, with 27 bases between. CDR3 length: 19 residues. CDR3 nucleotides: TGTGCCAGCAGTTTAAACAGCGGAAAGGGGCGAACTCGAGGGGAGACCCAGTACTTC. Encoded protein: CASSLNSGKGRTRGETQYF.

This chain joins TRBV28 and TRBJ2-1, with D uncertain. Germline-derived CDR1 and CDR2 are MDHEN and SYDVKM. Trimming cost V 5 bases and J 5 bases, with 10 bases left between them. There are 13 residues in the CDR3. CDR3 region: CASSPLMHNEQFF. The CDR3 DNA reads TGTGCCAGCAGTCCGTTGATGCACAATGAGCAGTTCTTC.

This clonotype has only a few counts. The chain combines TRBV20-1 with TRBJ2-7; 10 positions agree with TRBD2. This CDR3 has 15 residues. The V gene end was trimmed by 0 bases and the J gene end by 2 bases; junction bases not matched to a gene: 4. Germline CDR1 and CDR2: DFQATT and SNEGSKA (reference sequence). CDR3 DNA sequence: TGCAGTGCTAGAGAAAGCGGGAGGGCCCCCTACGAGCAGTACTTC. It is translated as CSARESGRAPYEQYF.

This clonotype was observed at least ten times. The chain is built from TRBV10-1 and TRBJ1-2; D remains unclear. CDR3 size: 12 residues. Germline V lookup: CDR1 WNHNN, CDR2 SYGVQD (reference sequence). Trimming pared 10 bases from V and 5 bases from J, leaving 14 bases between. CDR3 loop: CAIQIHGYGYTF. The CDR3 nucleotides are TGCGCCATCCAAATCCACGGGTATGGCTACACCTTC.

This clonotype was counted many times. This chain joins TRBV7-3 and TRBJ1-1, with no clear D. The CDR3 has 13 residues. Trimming took 5 bases from V and 0 from J, leaving 7 bases between them. Germline lookup yields CDR1 SGHTA and CDR2 FQGTGA. The CDR3 region has the DNA TGTGCCAGCAGCGCAAACCTGAACACTGAAGCTTTCTTT. Translation gives CASSANLNTEAFF.

This clonotype was seen at least ten times. The chain recombines TRBV12-3 or TRBV12-4 with TRBJ2-1, with 7 bases lining up with TRBD1. After removal of 7 bases from V and 3 bases from J, the junction contained 6 bases not matched to a gene. The CDR3 totals 14 residues. The CDR3 DNA reads as TGTGCCAGCACCCGGACAGGTAACTACAATGAGCAGTTCTTC. This sequence encodes CASTRTGNYNEQFF.

The gene calls are TRBV9 and TRBJ2-1; TRBD2 might be the D (6 bases). V dropped 4 bases and J dropped 4 bases, with 21 bases sitting between them. Germline V gives CDR1 SGDLS, CDR2 YYNGEE. The CDR3 has 17 residues. The CDR3: CASSPQSGQTIYNEQFF. The CDR3 DNA is TGTGCCAGCAGCCCGCAAAGCGGGCAAACGATTTACAATGAGCAGTTCTTC.

This clonotype showed up many times. V is TRBV18 and J is TRBJ2-3; 9 bases are shared with TRBD2. CDR1 KGHSH and CDR2 LQKENI come from the germline V gene. Trimming at V came to 6 bases and at J to 5 bases, leaving 3 bases not matched to a gene. This CDR3 spans 13 amino acids. Written as DNA, the CDR3 is TGTGCCAGCTCCCGACTAGCGGAAGATACGCAGTATTTT. The encoded protein is CASSRLAEDTQYF. Together with reference TRBV18 and TRBJ2-3, the CDR3 gives the full variable domain: NAGVMQNPRHLVRRRGQEARLRCSPMKGHSHVYWYRQLPEEGLKFMVYLQKENIIDESGMPKERFSAEFPKEGPSILRIQQVVRGDSAAYFCASSRLAEDTQYFGPGTRLTVL.

This clonotype was observed at least ten times. The chain combines TRBV12-3 or TRBV12-4 with TRBJ2-7; 9 bases are a match to TRBD1. The CDR3 extends over 15 amino acids. V lost 6 bases, J lost 2 bases, and 8 bases stayed unmatched. CDR3 amino acids: CASRPGTGTAYEQYF. The CDR3, as DNA: TGTGCCAGCAGACCAGGGACAGGGACCGCCTACGAGCAGTACTTC.

This clonotype turned up a few times. The CDR3 coding sequence is TGTGCCAGCAGCTTTTCGACAGGGAAGAACACTGAAGCTTTCTTT. The encoded protein is CASSFSTGKNTEAFF. The rearrangement joins TRBV7-2 to TRBJ1-1, with 7 bases matching TRBD1. Looked up from germline, CDR1 is SGHTA and CDR2 is FQGNSA. The V segment lost 3 bases and the J segment 1 base; nucleotides outside the gene matches: 5. This CDR3 region has 15 residues.

The V and J genes are TRBV20-1 and TRBJ1-5, with a tentative D call TRBD1 (5 bases). The germline CDR1 and CDR2 sequences are DFQATT and SNEGSKA (reference sequence). The CDR3 sequence is 14 residues long. V was pared by 4 bases and J by 6 bases, with 16 bases between. The CDR3 loop reads CSAKSGGDSQPQHF. The CDR3 DNA is TGCAGTGCTAAATCTGGAGGGGATAGTCAGCCCCAGCATTTT.

This clonotype was seen at least ten times. The chain has TRBV2 and TRBJ2-2; 7 bases map to TRBD2. V trimming: 2 bases; J trimming: 0 bases; junction bases outside the gene matches: 3. The CDR3 contains 16 residues. CDR1 and CDR2 (germline): SNHLY, FYNNEI. This CDR3 is CASSEWSGTNTGELFF. The DNA of the CDR3 is TGTGCCAGCAGTGAATGGAGCGGGACGAACACCGGGGAGCTGTTTTTT. The full variable domain, rest sourced from reference TRBV2 and TRBJ2-2, is EPEVTQTPSHQVTQMGQEVILRCVPISNHLYFYWYRQILGQKVEFLVSFYNNEISEKSEIFDDQFSVERPDGSNFTLKIRSTKLEDSAMYFCASSEWSGTNTGELFFGEGSRLTVL.

In its sample, this clonotype was seen many times. The rearrangement joins TRBV28 to TRBJ2-7, with 11 nucleotides matching TRBD2. The CDR3 is 15 residues long. Germline V gene sequence: CDR1 MDHEN, CDR2 SYDVKM. J was trimmed by 2 bases and V by 5 bases; bases with no gene match: 5. The CDR3 loop is CASSAGTSGTYEQYF. DNA of the CDR3: TGTGCCAGCAGTGCCGGGACTAGCGGAACCTACGAGCAGTACTTC.

This clonotype was recorded many times. The chain recombines TRBV27 with TRBJ1-2; D uncertain. This CDR3 is built from 14 residues. The germline CDR1 and CDR2 sequences are MNHEY and SMNVEV (reference sequence). V gave up 2 bases and J gave up 0 bases, with 7 bases separating them. As DNA, the CDR3 is TGTGCCAGCAGTTTAGATAGGGCTAACTATGGCTACACCTTC. As protein: CASSLDRANYGYTF.

V is TRBV7-2 and J is TRBJ2-1, with a weak D call TRBD1 (6 bases). This CDR3 region has 15 residues. CDR1 SGHTA and CDR2 FQGNSA come from the germline V gene. V lost 5 bases to trimming and J lost 3 bases, with 14 bases between them. This CDR3 reads CASSPQGQNYNEQFF. CDR3 nucleotide sequence: TGTGCCAGCAGCCCCCAGGGGCAGAACTACAATGAGCAGTTCTTC. Full variable domain (missing parts from reference TRBV7-2 and TRBJ2-1): GAGVSQSPSNKVTEKGKDVELRCDPISGHTALYWYRQSLGQGLEFLIYFQGNSAPDKSGLPSDRFSAERTGGSVSTLTIQRTQQEDSAVYLCASSPQGQNYNEQFFGPGTRLTVL.

The J gene is TRBJ2-3, the V gene TRBV15, with a possible D match to TRBD1 (5 bases). CDR1 and CDR2 from the germline V gene are LNHNV and YYDKDF (reference sequence). This CDR3 is built from 15 residues. The germline V and J ends were trimmed by 0 bases and 3 bases, with 10 bases remaining between them. In DNA, the CDR3 is TGTGCCACCAGCAGAGATAGTAAGGGGACAGATACGCAGTATTTT. The encoded protein is CATSRDSKGTDTQYF.